This T cell receptor beta chain came from a study of control samples from healthy donors and cancer patients. Sequenced by immunoSEQ multiplex PCR; TCRdb stores in-frame clones only, minus some. The sample shows about 92,000 clones, around 80% of them seen only once. The CDR3 has 13 amino acids. The junction had 5 bases not matched to a gene; V was cut back by 7 bases and J by 4 bases. Germline CDR1 MNHEY, CDR2 SVGAGI. This sequence was found in a woman in her sixties in good health. The specimen sequenced was blood. The chain combines TRBV6-5 with TRBJ2-5, with TRBD1 matching over 8 bases. The CDR3 protein is CASTRTGSETQYF. CDR3 sequence (DNA): TGTGCCAGCACCCGGACAGGGTCAGAGACCCAGTACTTC.